The T cell receptor beta chain described here comes from a study of graft-versus-host responses after intestinal transplantation. Study background: After anti-thymocyte globulin induction, recipients took tacrolimus and steroids for 3 to 4 years.

Study-level results: Maximum circulating GvH clone levels tracked with early post-transplant HvG decreases.

Generated by immunoSEQ multiplex PCR, the TCRdb table keeps only in-frame clones and is missing some. The data show about 150,000 clones, with approximately 91% seen just once and roughly 0.2% held by the top ten. To note about this clone: Its specificity is unknown.

J was trimmed by 7 bases and V by 11 bases; bases with no gene match: 6. The CDR3 totals 13 residues. The germline CDR1 and CDR2 sequences are LNHDA and SQIVND (reference sequence). This rearrangement joins TRBV19 to TRBJ1-4; 11 bases align to TRBD1. This sequence originates from a human donor who received an intestinal transplant. Sequencing used unstimulated CD4+ T cells sorted from spleen or lymph node cells, obtained before intestinal transplant. For the CDR3, the DNA is TGTGCCTCCTCCGGGACAGGGGGTGAAAAACTGTTTTTT. This translates into CASSGTGGEKLFF. The whole variable domain, remainder taken from reference TRBV19 and TRBJ1-4, is DGGITQSPKYLFRKEGQNVTLSCEQNLNHDAMYWYRQDPGQGLRLIYYSQIVNDFQKGDIAEGYSVSREKKESFPLTVTSAQKNPTAFYLCASSGTGGEKLFFGSGTQLSVL.